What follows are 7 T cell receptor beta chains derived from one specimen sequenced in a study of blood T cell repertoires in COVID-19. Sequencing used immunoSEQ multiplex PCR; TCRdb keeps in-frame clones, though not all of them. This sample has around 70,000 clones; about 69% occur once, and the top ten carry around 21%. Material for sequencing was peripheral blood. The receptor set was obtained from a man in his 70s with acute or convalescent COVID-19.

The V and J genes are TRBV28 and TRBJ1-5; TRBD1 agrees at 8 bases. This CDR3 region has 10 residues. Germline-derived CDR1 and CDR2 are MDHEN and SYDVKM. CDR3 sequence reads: CGSGGQPQHF. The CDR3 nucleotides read TGTGGGTCAGGGGGCCAGCCCCAGCATTTT. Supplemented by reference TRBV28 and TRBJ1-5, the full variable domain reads DVKVTQSSRYLVKRTGEKVFLECVQDMDHENMFWYRQDPGLGLRLIYFSYDVKMKEKGDIPEGYSVSREKKERFSLILESASTNQTSMYLCGSGGQPQHFGDGTRLSIL.

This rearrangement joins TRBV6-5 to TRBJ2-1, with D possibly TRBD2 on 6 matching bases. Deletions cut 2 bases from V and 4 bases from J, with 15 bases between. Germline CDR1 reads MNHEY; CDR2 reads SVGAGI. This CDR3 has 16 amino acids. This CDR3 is CASSYLVGGGYNEQFF. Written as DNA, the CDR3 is TGTGCCAGCAGTTACCTAGTGGGAGGAGGATACAATGAGCAGTTCTTC.

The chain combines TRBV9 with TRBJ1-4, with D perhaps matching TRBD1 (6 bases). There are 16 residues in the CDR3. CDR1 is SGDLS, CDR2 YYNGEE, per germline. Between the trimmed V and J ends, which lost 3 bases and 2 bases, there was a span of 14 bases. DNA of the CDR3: TGTGCCAGCAGCGGATACAGGGAGGGCACTAATGAAAAACTGTTTTTT. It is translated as CASSGYREGTNEKLFF.

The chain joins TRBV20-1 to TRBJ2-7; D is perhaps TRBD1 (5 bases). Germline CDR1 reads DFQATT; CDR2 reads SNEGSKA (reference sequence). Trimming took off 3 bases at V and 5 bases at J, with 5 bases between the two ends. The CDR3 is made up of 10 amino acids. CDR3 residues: CSARGHEQYF. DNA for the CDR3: TGCAGTGCTAGGGGGCACGAGCAGTACTTC.

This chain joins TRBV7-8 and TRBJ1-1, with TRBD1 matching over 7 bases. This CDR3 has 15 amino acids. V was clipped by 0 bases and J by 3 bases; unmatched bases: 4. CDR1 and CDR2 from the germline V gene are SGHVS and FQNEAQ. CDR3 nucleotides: TGTGCCAGCAGCTTAGCGGGGACAGTGTACACTGAAGCTTTCTTT. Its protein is CASSLAGTVYTEAFF.

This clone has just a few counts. In DNA form, the CDR3 reads TGTGCCAGCAGCCGGGACAGGGGCATGGGTGAGCAGTTCTTC. Its translation: CASSRDRGMGEQFF. V is TRBV5-6 and J is TRBJ2-1; TRBD1 matches at 10 bases. Germline V gene data show CDR1 as SGHDT and CDR2 as YYEEEE. The CDR3 extends over 14 amino acids. The V segment lost 4 bases and the J segment 9 bases; nucleotides outside the gene matches: 7.

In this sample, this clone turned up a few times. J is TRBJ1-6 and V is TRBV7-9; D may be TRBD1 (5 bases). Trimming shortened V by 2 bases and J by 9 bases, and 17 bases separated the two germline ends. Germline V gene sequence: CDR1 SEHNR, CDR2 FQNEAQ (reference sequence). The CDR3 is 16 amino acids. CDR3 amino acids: CASSLSKGLLGSPLHF. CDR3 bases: TGTGCCAGCAGCTTATCAAAGGGGCTGCTTGGTTCACCCCTCCACTTT. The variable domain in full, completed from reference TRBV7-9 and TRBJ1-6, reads DTGVSQNPRHKITKRGQNVTFRCDPISEHNRLYWYRQTLGQGPEFLTYFQNEAQLEKSRLLSDRFSAERPKGSFSTLEIQRTEQGDSAMYLCASSLSKGLLGSPLHFGNGTRLTVT.